The TCR beta chain under discussion was sequenced for a study of cytomegalovirus exposure and HLA in healthy donors. Study-wide results and limits: Most TCR sequences proved rare, with some public TCRs found in many donors. Reports indicated that the classifier achieved high specificity and sensitivity in diagnosing cytomegalovirus status. In a later analysis, a missense DCLRE1C variant was linked to TCR beta V- and J-gene trimming.

About this clone: Its target is not known.

PCR involved 60 Vbeta and 13 Jbeta primers. The authors' processing: About 10 million shared chains were among around 78 million unique TCR beta chains counted in a later analysis. Produced via immunoSEQ multiplex PCR; TCRdb's table is partial and in-frame only. That table furnishes V, J and clone size, whereas the DNA furnished D and trimming. The profile shows 130,000 to 150,000 clones, approximately 78% of them singletons. The sequence was obtained from a female donor in good health and CMV-seronegative. The sequencing input was PBMCs.

The CDR3 sequence is CATSRGARGGKMNTEAFF. CDR3 DNA: TGTGCCACCAGCAGAGGGGCCCGCGGGGGAAAAATGAACACTGAAGCTTTCTTT. The chain carries TRBV15 and TRBJ1-1, with D possibly matching TRBD1 (5 bases). Trimming left V 1 base short and J 0 bases short, with 18 bases between. This CDR3 spans 18 amino acids. Germline-derived CDR1 and CDR2 are LNHNV and YYDKDF (reference sequence).